Presented here are 25 T cell receptor beta chains from one specimen sequenced in a study of CD8 T cells in Susac syndrome. Random hexamers served to reverse transcribe roughly 0.5 to 1 ug RNA. Using its own MiXCR run on the immunoSEQ multiplex PCR reads, TCRdb lists one record per CDR3 protein. The table has about 210,000 distinct CDR3 sequences, roughly 96% seen once; the top ten hold 0.08% to 0.095%. Input material: CD4+ T cells from PBMCs. The receptors here all came from a human donor with multiple sclerosis.

This chain links TRBV19 with TRBJ1-5, with 7 positions matching TRBD1. CDR1 LNHDA and CDR2 SQIVND come from the germline V gene (reference sequence). The trim removed 7 bases at V and 4 bases at J, leaving 4 bases unmatched. The CDR3 loop spans 13 amino acids. The CDR3 bases are TGTGCCAGTACAGGGGGTGCGAATCAGCCCCAGCATTTT. This encodes CASTGGANQPQHF. Full variable domain (rest looked up from reference TRBV19 and TRBJ1-5): DGGITQSPKYLFRKEGQNVTLSCEQNLNHDAMYWYRQDPGQGLRLIYYSQIVNDFQKGDIAEGYSVSREKKESFPLTVTSAQKNPTAFYLCASTGGANQPQHFGDGTRLSIL.

V and J are TRBV5-1 and TRBJ2-5, with 10 bases identical to TRBD2. V shed 0 bases, J shed 5 bases, and the junction held 7 bases outside the gene matches. Germline CDR1 reads SGHRS; CDR2 reads YFSETQ. The CDR3 consists of 16 residues. CDR3 DNA sequence: TGCGCCAGCAGCTTGGATGTAGCGGGAGGCGGGGAGACCCAGTACTTC. It translates to CASSLDVAGGGETQYF.

The chain combines TRBV11-2 with TRBJ1-3; no definite D call. V was trimmed by 5 bases and J by 3 bases, leaving 8 bases between them. This CDR3 comprises 13 residues. Germline-derived CDR1 and CDR2 are SGHAT and FQNNGV. CDR3 residues: CASSQTGGNTIYF. The CDR3 DNA sequence: TGTGCCAGCAGCCAGACCGGTGGAAACACCATATATTTT. Using reference TRBV11-2 and TRBJ1-3 for the parts outside the CDR3, the full variable domain is EAGVAQSPRYKIIEKRQSVAFWCNPISGHATLYWYQQILGQGPKLLIQFQNNGVVDDSQLPKDRFSAERLKGVDSTLKIQPAKLEDSAVYLCASSQTGGNTIYFGEGSWLTVV.

V and J are TRBV5-1 and TRBJ2-5; 13 nucleotides agree with TRBD2. The CDR3 is 17 residues long. Germline CDR1 reads SGHRS; CDR2 reads YFSETQ. J lost 1 base, V lost 4 bases, and 7 bases had no gene match. The CDR3 DNA reads as TGCGCCAGCAGCCTCTCGGGACTAGCGGGACTCCAAGAGACCCAGTACTTC. Protein product: CASSLSGLAGLQETQYF.

The CDR3 region is CASSAERDREQYF. The DNA for the CDR3 is TGTGCCAGCAGTGCGGAGCGGGACCGAGAGCAGTACTTC. The chain uses TRBV2 and TRBJ2-1; 7 bases line up with TRBD2. Near its end, the DNA agrees better with TRBJ2-7, so the J call may be wrong. There are 13 residues in the CDR3. Germline CDR1 reads SNHLY; CDR2 reads FYNNEI.

This clonotype was seen just once. V gene TRBV12-3 or TRBV12-4 combines with J gene TRBJ2-1; 10 nucleotides match TRBD1. Germline trimming cut 7 bases from V and 9 bases from J; bases unmatched to any gene: 12. The CDR3 runs 15 residues. The CDR3 bases are TGTGCCAGCACCCATCGGGGACAGGGGCATTTTGAGCAGTTCTTC. This translates into CASTHRGQGHFEQFF.

The chain carries TRBV15 and TRBJ2-5; no clear D. V was cut by 6 bases and J by 2 bases, with 16 bases left in between. The V gene's germline CDR1 is LNHNV and CDR2 YYDKDF (reference sequence). The CDR3 runs 15 residues. The CDR3 loop reads CATSGGAGSQETQYF. In DNA form, the CDR3 reads TGTGCCACCAGTGGCGGAGCCGGCTCTCAAGAGACCCAGTACTTC.

The chain is built from TRBV7-9 and TRBJ2-5; tentative D call: TRBD2 (6 bases). V gave up 5 bases and J gave up 2 bases, with 12 bases separating them. The CDR3 length is 14 residues. Germline CDR1 reads SEHNR; CDR2 reads FQNEAQ (reference sequence). The chain's CDR3 is CASSTGGRQETQYF. The CDR3 bases are TGTGCCAGCAGCACCGGGGGTAGGCAAGAGACCCAGTACTTC.

The V gene is TRBV28, the J gene TRBJ2-1; the D gene is possibly TRBD2 (7 bases). The length of the CDR3 is 17 residues. Per the germline V gene, CDR1 is MDHEN and CDR2 is SYDVKM. Deletions cut 5 bases from V and 1 base from J, with 18 bases between. CDR3 in amino acids: CASSLLTGRVSYNEQFF. CDR3 in DNA: TGTGCCAGCAGTCTACTCACAGGGAGGGTGTCCTACAATGAGCAGTTCTTC.

This clonotype was recorded only once. The V and J genes are TRBV28 and TRBJ1-2, with unresolved D. The CDR3 totals 13 residues. Trimming removed 3 bases from V and 13 bases from J, with 18 bases in between. From germline, CDR1 is MDHEN and CDR2 SYDVKM. CDR3 sequence reads: CASSFSDRSLATF. CDR3 nucleotides: TGTGCCAGCAGTTTTTCGGACCGCTCCCTGGCCACCTTC.

This rearrangement joins TRBV24-1 to TRBJ2-1; 8 bases are shared with TRBD2. The CDR3 runs 16 residues. V shed 3 bases and J 7 bases; nucleotides not matched to a gene: 10. Germline V gene sequence: CDR1 KGHDR, CDR2 SFDVKD. The CDR3 is CATSDAGLGKKNEQFF. The CDR3 coding sequence is TGTGCCACCAGTGATGCGGGACTAGGGAAGAAAAATGAGCAGTTCTTC.

V is TRBV13 and J is TRBJ2-1; 9 bases line up with TRBD2. The CDR3 loop spans 17 amino acids. From germline, CDR1 is PRHDT and CDR2 FYEKMQ (reference sequence). V shed 6 bases and J 8 bases; nucleotides not matched to a gene: 17. In DNA form, the CDR3 reads TGTGCCAGCAGGGGCACGTTCCTAGCGGGACTTAGGGATGAGCAGTTCTTC. This encodes CASRGTFLAGLRDEQFF.

V and J are TRBV5-6 and TRBJ2-3; weak D call: TRBD2 (6 bases). Germline CDR1 reads SGHDT; CDR2 reads YYEEEE. The CDR3 spans 17 residues. V lost 1 base and J 4 bases, leaving 19 bases between the germline ends. The CDR3 bases are TGTGCCAGCAGCTTGTACGTCGGGGTATCGGGAGCAGATACGCAGTATTTT. It specifies CASSLYVGVSGADTQYF.

J is TRBJ1-1 and V is TRBV9, with D unresolved. CDR3 length: 14 amino acids. Germline CDR1 reads SGDLS; CDR2 reads YYNGEE. Trimming left V 3 bases short and J 1 base short, with 10 bases between. The CDR3 region is CASSARQSNTEAFF. DNA for the CDR3: TGTGCCAGCAGCGCTAGACAATCGAACACTGAAGCTTTCTTT.

The chain recombines TRBV3-1 with TRBJ2-1, with a possible D match to TRBD2 (6 bases). The CDR3 is 15 residues long. Germline V gene data show CDR1 as LGHDT and CDR2 as YNNKEL (reference sequence). V lost 3 bases and J lost 6, with 15 bases in between. In DNA form, the CDR3 reads TGTGCCAGCAGCCAGTCGATGACTAGTGGCAATGAGCAGTTCTTC. The encoded protein is CASSQSMTSGNEQFF.

The V and J genes are TRBV30 and TRBJ1-5; D is undetermined. Trimming cost V 2 bases and J 6 bases, with 8 bases left between them. The length of the CDR3 is 12 residues. Per the germline V gene, CDR1 is GTSNPN and CDR2 is SVGIG (reference sequence). The CDR3 loop reads CAWSRAGQPQHF. In nucleotides, the CDR3 is TGTGCCTGGAGTCGAGCGGGTCAGCCCCAGCATTTT.

This clonotype showed up just once. DNA for the CDR3: TGTGCCAGCAGCCAATCAGGCCCCCAGGGTTGGTTCTTC. It is translated as CASSQSGPQGWFF. This sequence joins TRBV14 and TRBJ2-1; D possibly corresponds to TRBD1 (5 bases). CDR1 SGHDN and CDR2 FVKESK come from the germline V gene. V lost 2 bases and J 15 bases, leaving 17 bases between the germline ends. This CDR3 comprises 13 residues. The whole variable domain, filled in from reference TRBV14 and TRBJ2-1, reads EAGVTQFPSHSVIEKGQTVTLRCDPISGHDNLYWYRRVMGKEIKFLLHFVKESKQDESGMPNNRFLAERTGGTYSTLKVQPAELEDSGVYFCASSQSGPQGWFFGPGTRLTVL.

The chain uses TRBV20-1 and TRBJ2-3; 8 bases fit TRBD2. V trimming: 2 bases; J trimming: 1 base; junction bases outside the gene matches: 2. The CDR3 contains 14 residues. In germline, CDR1 is DFQATT, CDR2 SNEGSKA (reference sequence). The CDR3 here is CSARRRGGTDTQYF. DNA of the CDR3: TGCAGTGCTAGAAGGCGGGGGGGCACAGATACGCAGTATTTT.

The chain uses TRBV28 and TRBJ2-1; 8 nucleotides match TRBD2. Germline V gene sequence: CDR1 MDHEN, CDR2 SYDVKM. V was pared by 10 bases and J by 5 bases, with 10 bases of the junction left unmatched. The CDR3 contains 14 residues. The CDR3 loop is CATSLTSGNNEQFF. The CDR3 bases are TGTGCCACCTCTCTAACTAGCGGAAACAATGAGCAGTTCTTC.

The V call is TRBV20-1, the J call TRBJ1-2, with D tentatively TRBD1 (6 bases). Trimming stripped 3 bases from V and 3 bases from J, with 17 bases between. This CDR3 region has 15 residues. From germline, CDR1 is DFQATT and CDR2 SNEGSKA (reference sequence). The CDR3 nucleotides are TGCAGTGCTAGTCAACTGGGGGGCGCGGACTATGGCTACACCTTC. Its translation is CSASQLGGADYGYTF.

The rearrangement links TRBV30 to TRBJ1-5; D may be TRBD1 (5 bases). CDR1 is GTSNPN and CDR2 is SVGIG in the germline V gene (reference sequence). The CDR3 is 14 amino acids. V shed 1 base and J shed 4 bases, with 11 bases lying between them. Written as DNA, the CDR3 is TGTGCCTGGAGTGCGGTACAGGAGAATCAGCCCCAGCATTTT. This codes for CAWSAVQENQPQHF.

This clonotype has just one count. V is TRBV9 and J is TRBJ2-3, with 8 bases lining up with TRBD2. This CDR3 is 15 amino acids long. Unmatched junction bases numbered 7, after V lost 0 bases and J lost 7 bases. Per the germline V gene, CDR1 is SGDLS and CDR2 is YYNGEE. This chain's CDR3 is CASSVGPAGDYTQYF. DNA of the CDR3: TGTGCCAGCAGCGTAGGGCCAGCGGGAGACTATACGCAGTATTTT.

The chain recombines TRBV5-1 with TRBJ2-1; 7 nucleotides agree with TRBD2. Germline CDR1 reads SGHRS; CDR2 reads YFSETQ. The CDR3 runs to 14 residues. V shed 3 bases, J shed 4 bases, and the junction held 4 bases outside the gene matches. In nucleotides, the CDR3 is TGCGCCAGCAGCTGGGGCGGGAGTTACAATGAGCAGTTCTTC. This encodes CASSWGGSYNEQFF.

In regard to this clonotype: One end of the junction fails to match germline, which may point to a read error. The V gene is TRBV27, the J gene TRBJ2-1; D is perhaps TRBD1 (5 bases). CDR1 is MNHEY, CDR2 SMNVEV, per germline (reference sequence). The CDR3 is made up of 16 amino acids. This CDR3 reads CASSYRPWAVDNEQFF. Written as DNA, the CDR3 is TGTGCCAGCAGCTACAGGCCTTGGGCCGTCGACAACGAGCAGTTCTTC.

The chain carries TRBV12-3 or TRBV12-4 and TRBJ2-1; D might be TRBD1 or TRBD2, each matching 5 bases. Between the trimmed V and J ends, which lost 6 bases and 6 bases, there was a span of 18 bases. The CDR3 has 15 residues. The CDR3 nucleotides are TGTGCCAGCAGCCAGGGAGTCGCGCCGGGCAATGAGCAGTTCTTC. Protein sequence: CASSQGVAPGNEQFF.